A single sample is the source of the 32 T cell receptor beta chains below, sequenced in a study of blood T cell repertoires in COVID-19. Clones were read by immunoSEQ multiplex PCR, and TCRdb kept only the in-frame ones, dropping some. There are around 140,000 clones in the sample; about nine tenths occur only once, and over 9% lies in the top ten. Sequenced material: PBMCs or T cells enriched from blood (not recorded which). All receptors derive from a man in his sixties who had recovered from COVID-19.

This clone was found a few times. This sequence joins TRBV2 and TRBJ1-5; a possible D gene is TRBD1 (6 bases). Per the germline V gene, CDR1 is SNHLY and CDR2 is FYNNEI. This CDR3 is 14 amino acids long. V was cut by 6 bases and J by 2 bases, with 11 bases left in between. In DNA, the CDR3 is TGTGCCAGCAGCGGGGACACCCGCAATCAGCCCCAGCATTTT. Its protein product is CASSGDTRNQPQHF. The complete variable domain, with remaining parts taken from reference TRBV2 and TRBJ1-5, reads EPEVTQTPSHQVTQMGQEVILRCVPISNHLYFYWYRQILGQKVEFLVSFYNNEISEKSEIFDDQFSVERPDGSNFTLKIRSTKLEDSAMYFCASSGDTRNQPQHFGDGTRLSIL.

This chain connects TRBV6-5 to TRBJ1-4; D possibly corresponds to TRBD1 (5 bases). Germline V gene sequence: CDR1 MNHEY, CDR2 SVGAGI. The CDR3 consists of 13 residues. V was trimmed by 7 bases and J by 7 bases, leaving 13 bases between them. The CDR3 spells CASMRRGGEKLFF. CDR3 nucleotide sequence: TGTGCCAGCATGAGGAGGGGTGGTGAAAAACTGTTTTTT.

The rearrangement uses TRBV6-5 and TRBJ1-1, with TRBD1 as a possible D gene (5 bases). Deletions cut 7 bases from V and 0 bases from J, with 9 bases between. Germline V CDR1 and CDR2: MNHEY, SVGAGI. The CDR3 covers 13 residues. CDR3 DNA: TGTGCCAGCATAGGGGTCGTGAACACTGAAGCTTTCTTT. This encodes CASIGVVNTEAFF.

This chain uses TRBV10-3 with TRBJ1-5; 7 bases fit TRBD1. The CDR3 is 14 amino acids. V shed 7 bases, J shed 4 bases, and the junction held 7 bases outside the gene matches. Per germline, CDR1 ENHRY and CDR2 SYGVKD. CDR3 nucleotides: TGTGCCATCAAAGGGACAGACGGGAATCAGCCCCAGCATTTT. This codes for CAIKGTDGNQPQHF.

This chain connects TRBV6-5 to TRBJ1-6; the D gene is possibly TRBD1 (5 bases). The length of the CDR3 is 15 residues. Looked up from germline, CDR1 is MNHEY and CDR2 is SVGAGI. With 7 bases removed from V and 4 bases from J, the gap between germline ends came to 14 bases. CDR3 sequence: CASTSRRGYNSPLHF. The CDR3 bases are TGTGCCAGCACCAGCCGTAGGGGATATAATTCACCCCTCCACTTT.

This chain connects TRBV2 to TRBJ2-3; TRBD2 matches 9 bases. The CDR3 contains 14 residues. Trimming removed 8 bases from V and 6 bases from J; junction bases left unmatched: 9. Germline CDR1 is SNHLY and CDR2 is FYNNEI. The CDR3 DNA reads as TGTGCCAGCTGCTTAGCGGGGGCGGAGGATACGCAGTATTTT. This sequence encodes CASCLAGAEDTQYF.

The chain recombines TRBV27 with TRBJ1-2; 7 bases map to TRBD1. The V gene's germline CDR1 is MNHEY and CDR2 SMNVEV (reference sequence). The CDR3 runs to 16 residues. V was clipped by 2 bases and J by 5 bases; unmatched bases: 11. As DNA, the CDR3 is TGTGCCAGCAGTTTAATAGGAGGGGGCGTGGATTATGGCTACACCTTC. Amino acid sequence: CASSLIGGGVDYGYTF.

This clone has only one observation. The chain is built from TRBV6-6 and TRBJ2-1; TRBD2 matches 8 bases. CDR1 and CDR2 (germline): MNHNY, SVGAGI (reference sequence). J lost 1 base, V lost 6 bases, and 8 bases had no gene match. CDR3 length: 16 residues. CDR3 DNA: TGTGCCAGCAGATCCATACTAGCGGAATCCTACAATGAGCAGTTCTTC. As protein: CASRSILAESYNEQFF.

The V call is TRBV25-1, the J call TRBJ1-2; TRBD1 matches at 8 bases. Germline V gene lookup returns CDR1 MGHDK and CDR2 SYGVNS. This CDR3 region has 15 residues. V lost 5 bases to trimming and J lost 6 bases; unmatched junction nucleotides: 11. The CDR3 sequence is CASSPSDRDANGYTF. CDR3 in DNA: TGTGCCAGCAGTCCCTCGGACAGGGACGCAAATGGCTACACCTTC.

This sequence joins TRBV3-1 (or the pseudogene TRBV3-2) and TRBJ1-2, with a tentative D call TRBD1 (6 bases). This CDR3 has 14 amino acids. V lost 6 bases and J 3 bases, leaving 14 bases between the germline ends. CDR1 LGHDT and CDR2 YNNKEL come from the germline V gene (reference sequence). The CDR3 sequence: CASRPGVVDYGYTF. Here the CDR3 DNA reads TGTGCCAGCAGACCAGGGGTCGTGGACTATGGCTACACCTTC.

The chain joins TRBV14 to TRBJ2-1, with 9 bases identical to TRBD2. V lost 3 bases to trimming and J lost 6 bases; unmatched junction nucleotides: 6. This CDR3 region has 15 residues. CDR1 is SGHDN, CDR2 FVKESK, per germline. The CDR3 region has the DNA TGTGCCAGCAGCCACCGGACTAGCGTCGGCAATGAGCAGTTCTTC. This gives the protein CASSHRTSVGNEQFF.

The V call is TRBV18, the J call TRBJ2-2; the D is unclear. V lost 1 base, J lost 5 bases, and 8 bases lay in between. The CDR3 sequence is 14 residues long. CDR1 and CDR2 (germline): KGHSH, LQKENI. The CDR3 protein is CASSPLPRTGELFF. CDR3 DNA sequence: TGTGCCAGCTCACCACTGCCGAGGACCGGGGAGCTGTTTTTT.

The J gene is TRBJ2-7, the V gene TRBV6-5; 8 nucleotides align to TRBD2. The CDR3 loop spans 13 amino acids. Germline CDR1 reads MNHEY; CDR2 reads SVGAGI. V was pared by 8 bases and J by 0 bases, with 3 bases of the junction left unmatched. CDR3 nucleotide sequence: TGTGCCAGCTTCAGCGGGAGCTCCTACGAGCAGTACTTC. Amino acid sequence: CASFSGSSYEQYF.

The rearrangement links TRBV11-2 to TRBJ1-2; D gene ambiguous. Trimming took off 5 bases at V and 2 bases at J, with 15 bases between the two ends. The CDR3 spans 15 residues. Per the germline V gene, CDR1 is SGHAT and CDR2 is FQNNGV. Here the CDR3 DNA reads TGTGCCAGCAGCCCACGTTGGGAGTCCAACTATGGCTACACCTTC. Translation: CASSPRWESNYGYTF. The whole variable domain, remainder taken from reference TRBV11-2 and TRBJ1-2, is EAGVAQSPRYKIIEKRQSVAFWCNPISGHATLYWYQQILGQGPKLLIQFQNNGVVDDSQLPKDRFSAERLKGVDSTLKIQPAKLEDSAVYLCASSPRWESNYGYTFGSGTRLTVV.

The J gene is TRBJ2-7, the V gene TRBV15; the match to TRBD1 covers 7 bases. Trimming removed 3 bases from V and 2 bases from J; junction bases left unmatched: 4. CDR1 and CDR2 (germline): LNHNV, YYDKDF (reference sequence). The length of the CDR3 is 14 residues. Here the CDR3 DNA reads TGTGCCACCAGCAGCAGGGACAGACCCTACGAGCAGTACTTC. Encoded protein: CATSSRDRPYEQYF.

The V call is TRBV7-8, the J call TRBJ1-1, with D unresolved. This CDR3 has 13 residues. Trimming stripped 8 bases from V and 1 base from J, with 11 bases between. Germline V gives CDR1 SGHVS, CDR2 FQNEAQ. CDR3 nucleotide sequence: TGTGCCAGCCAGTTATTTACGAACACTGAAGCTTTCTTT. Translated: CASQLFTNTEAFF.

The chain joins TRBV6-5 to TRBJ1-1; D gene uncertain. The germline CDR1 and CDR2 sequences are MNHEY and SVGAGI. With 5 bases removed from V and 1 base from J, the gap between germline ends came to 11 bases. This CDR3 region has 14 residues. For the CDR3, the DNA is TGTGCCAGCAGTCTCCGAGGGCCGAACACTGAAGCTTTCTTT. This translates into CASSLRGPNTEAFF.

For the CDR3, the DNA is TGCGCCAGCATAGACAGGGGGTTTTACAATGAGCAGTTCTTC. Protein sequence: CASIDRGFYNEQFF. The chain employs TRBV10-2 and TRBJ2-1; 9 nucleotides agree with TRBD1. The V and J ends lost 7 bases and 4 bases, in that order; junction bases with no gene match: 5. The length of the CDR3 is 14 residues. CDR1 and CDR2 from the germline V gene are WSHSY and SAAADI.

The CDR3 protein is CASSPRRTSGRGETQYF. CDR3 bases: TGTGCCAGCAGCCCGCGTCGGACTAGCGGGAGAGGGGAGACCCAGTACTTC. The chain couples TRBV14 to TRBJ2-5; 13 nucleotides line up with TRBD2. With V trimmed by 4 bases and J by 5 bases, 10 bases remained unmatched. This CDR3 comprises 17 residues. CDR1 is SGHDN, CDR2 FVKESK, per germline.

The genes are TRBV11-3 and TRBJ2-1, with 7 bases identical to TRBD2. Looked up from germline, CDR1 is SGHNT and CDR2 is YENEEA. Losses at the gene ends were 5 bases for V and 6 bases for J; bases not matched to a gene: 10. This CDR3 is 15 amino acids long. CDR3 nucleotides: TGTGCCAGCAGCCCCCGAGCGGGGTCTTCCAATGAGCAGTTCTTC. Residues: CASSPRAGSSNEQFF.

V is TRBV6-5 and J is TRBJ2-7, with 11 bases identical to TRBD2. Germline CDR1 is MNHEY and CDR2 is SVGAGI. This CDR3 has 14 residues. Trimming removed 5 bases from V and 5 bases from J; junction bases left unmatched: 5. CDR3 region: CASSPMGLADEQYF. CDR3 nucleotide sequence: TGTGCCAGCAGTCCCATGGGACTAGCGGACGAGCAGTACTTC.

V and J are TRBV2 and TRBJ1-5; maybe TRBD1 (5 bases). Germline V CDR1 and CDR2: SNHLY, FYNNEI. Deletions cut 3 bases from V and 6 bases from J, with 12 bases between. This CDR3 spans 14 amino acids. CDR3 nucleotide sequence: TGTGCCAGCAGTGAGCAGGGTCAGGGTCAGCCCCAGCATTTT. The encoded protein is CASSEQGQGQPQHF.

A single count supports this clone. The chain joins TRBV9 to TRBJ2-2; 7 positions agree with TRBD2. V gave up 7 bases and J gave up 0 bases; unmatched junction bases: 12. The CDR3 sequence is 17 residues long. Germline lookup yields CDR1 SGDLS and CDR2 YYNGEE. As DNA, the CDR3 is TGTGCCAGCGTACGAGGTAGCGGGTACCCGAACACCGGGGAGCTGTTTTTT. The encoded protein is CASVRGSGYPNTGELFF.

The genes are TRBV30 and TRBJ1-4, with 8 bases matching TRBD1. V lost 3 bases and J lost 4; bases outside the gene matches: 1. Per germline, CDR1 GTSNPN and CDR2 SVGIG (reference sequence). This CDR3 contains 13 residues. The CDR3 spells CAWRDRGNEKLFF. The CDR3 bases are TGTGCCTGGAGAGACAGGGGTAATGAAAAACTGTTTTTT.

V is TRBV18 and J is TRBJ2-2; 7 bases are shared with TRBD1. This CDR3 region has 16 residues. Germline CDR1 KGHSH, CDR2 LQKENI. The trim removed 4 bases at V and 2 bases at J, leaving 7 bases unmatched. CDR3 nucleotides: TGTGCCAGCTCACTCGGGACAGCAGTAAACACCGGGGAGCTGTTTTTT. Protein sequence: CASSLGTAVNTGELFF. Drawing the rest from reference TRBV18 and TRBJ2-2, the complete variable domain is NAGVMQNPRHLVRRRGQEARLRCSPMKGHSHVYWYRQLPEEGLKFMVYLQKENIIDESGMPKERFSAEFPKEGPSILRIQQVVRGDSAAYFCASSLGTAVNTGELFFGEGSRLTVL.

The J gene is TRBJ2-1, the V gene TRBV6-5, with 10 bases aligning to TRBD2. This CDR3 spans 15 amino acids. Germline CDR1 reads MNHEY; CDR2 reads SVGAGI. V lost 1 base and J lost 9; bases outside the gene matches: 6. CDR3 sequence: CASSYLLAGRVEQFF. The CDR3 DNA is TGTGCCAGCAGTTACTTACTAGCGGGGCGCGTTGAGCAGTTCTTC.

The chain recombines TRBV11-2 with TRBJ2-7; D is possibly TRBD1 (5 bases). Trimming shortened V by 4 bases and J by 0 bases, and 13 bases separated the two germline ends. This CDR3 has 15 residues. Germline V lookup: CDR1 SGHAT, CDR2 FQNNGV. The CDR3 is CASSSPRQSSYEQYF. DNA of the CDR3: TGTGCCAGCAGCTCCCCGAGACAGAGCTCCTACGAGCAGTACTTC.

The CDR3 sequence is CASTLLAGGYEQYF. The CDR3 nucleotides are TGCGCCAGCACGCTGCTAGCGGGAGGGTACGAGCAGTACTTC. V gene TRBV10-2 combines with J gene TRBJ2-7; 12 positions match TRBD2. The CDR3 covers 14 residues. CDR1 is WSHSY and CDR2 is SAAADI in the germline V gene. V trimming: 7 bases; J trimming: 4 bases; junction bases outside the gene matches: 5.

This sequence joins TRBV28 and TRBJ2-2; weak D call: TRBD1 (5 bases). This CDR3 region has 16 residues. CDR1 is MDHEN, CDR2 SYDVKM, per germline. Trimming left V 5 bases short and J 1 base short, with 14 bases between. The CDR3 DNA is TGTGCCAGCAGTATCCTTGGGCAGGGGAACACCGGGGAGCTGTTTTTT. Translation gives CASSILGQGNTGELFF.

The V call is TRBV18, the J call TRBJ1-1; 10 nucleotides agree with TRBD1. The CDR3 loop spans 17 amino acids. Trimming took 4 bases from V and 2 from J; bases not matched to a gene: 10. Germline loops: CDR1 KGHSH, CDR2 LQKENI. CDR3 DNA sequence: TGTGCCAGCTCACTGTTGACAGGGGGCTATCTCAACACTGAAGCTTTCTTT. Its translation: CASSLLTGGYLNTEAFF.

To note about this clone: An end of the junction differs from the germline gene, which may be a read error. This chain joins TRBV7-9 and TRBJ1-2; D not certain. The CDR3 contains 13 residues. Germline V gives CDR1 SEHNR, CDR2 FQNEAQ (reference sequence). The CDR3 protein is CASSLVGRVGSAF. CDR3 nucleotides: TGTGCCAGCAGCTTAGTGGGTCGGGTCGGCTCGGCCTTC.

The V and J genes are TRBV30 and TRBJ2-7; weak D call: TRBD1 (5 bases). CDR1 is GTSNPN, CDR2 SVGIG, per germline (reference sequence). The V end was cut by 0 bases, the J end by 4 bases, with 10 bases between. The CDR3 covers 13 residues. This chain's CDR3 is CAWSVDSFYEQYF. The CDR3 DNA sequence: TGTGCCTGGAGTGTAGACAGTTTTTACGAGCAGTACTTC.